Reported below is one T cell receptor beta chain. The data are from a study of blood T cell repertoires in COVID-19. Study context: Spain, Italy and the United States supplied samples that represented acute and convalescent COVID-19. PBMCs, B-cell-depleted T cells, or T cells provided the cDNA or gDNA that made up the material.

In germline, CDR1 is SNHLY, CDR2 FYNNEI. CDR3 size: 15 residues. V dropped 4 bases and J dropped 2; count of bases not matched to a gene: 6. Per the authors' pipeline: Reference gene primer amplification gave nucleated cell count estimates. The protocol was immunoSEQ multiplex PCR, while the TCRdb copy is restricted to in-frame clones and leaves out a portion. The V and J calls and the clone size are those of that table, but D and trimming were determined from the DNA. The sample carries 310,000 or so clones, approximately 87% recorded once. The origin of this receptor is a woman aged 50 to 65 with active or convalescent COVID-19. Sequenced: peripheral blood. The chain couples TRBV2 to TRBJ2-3, with 7 bases aligning to TRBD1. The chain's CDR3 is CASSVRGQPTDTQYF. The CDR3 region has the DNA TGTGCCAGCAGTGTCCGGGGACAGCCCACAGATACGCAGTATTTT.